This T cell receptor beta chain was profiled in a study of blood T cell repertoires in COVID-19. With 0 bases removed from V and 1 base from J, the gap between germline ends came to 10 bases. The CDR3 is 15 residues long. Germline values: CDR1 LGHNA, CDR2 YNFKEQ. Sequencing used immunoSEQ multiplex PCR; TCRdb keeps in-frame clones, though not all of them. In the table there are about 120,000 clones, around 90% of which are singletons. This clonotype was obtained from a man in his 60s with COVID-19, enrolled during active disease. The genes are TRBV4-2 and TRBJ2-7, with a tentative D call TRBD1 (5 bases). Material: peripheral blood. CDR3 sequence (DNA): TGTGCCAGCAGCCAAGAGGGCAGGGCGTCCTACGAGCAGTACTTC. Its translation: CASSQEGRASYEQYF.